This record covers a single T cell receptor beta chain. The specificity of this receptor is unknown. No qualities accompany the bases; no much larger clone lies one base away. These data belong to a study of cytomegalovirus exposure and HLA in healthy donors listed by TCRdb under 2017. Study-wide context: In an earlier analysis of about 560 of the donors, 250 to 300 Gb of sequence data and 100 million or so unique TCR beta sequences from 180 million or so T cells were reported. Among the roughly 380 genotyped donors, approximately 76% belonged to the genetic ancestry cluster associated with self-reported Caucasian donors. In addition to the first cohort of 666 subjects, a separate validation cohort of 120 different subjects was used. HLA typing included class I and class II loci at four-digit resolution. On average, roughly 200,000 unique TCR beta nucleotide sequences were sequenced per donor among some 420 genotyped donors of the cohort, with 15% to 20% of those sequences being non-productive. The study aimed to test whether cataloging public T cell receptors could reveal signatures of past pathogen exposure. Typing coverage differed by locus: A, B, C, DRB1 and DQB1 were typed in about 629-640 donors, DQA1 in about 510, DPA1 in some 570, and DPB1 in just under 490. The study used immunosequencing to profile the T cell repertoires of approximately 630 subjects and linked those repertoires to cytomegalovirus serostatus. An earlier analysis of 587 of the donors used high-throughput TCR beta sequencing to judge whether each TCR beta V gene segment behaved as functional or pseudogenic. A later analysis re-examined previously published TCR beta repertoires from about 700 donors and added high-resolution HLA genotyping to investigate patterns of TCR occurrence. Every discovery cohort repertoire had been produced on one sequencing platform. Donor age, sex, ethnicity and CMV serostatus were collected together with the repertoire data. The study combined high-throughput TCR immunosequencing, statistical association of individual TCRs with disease status, and machine learning to predict cytomegalovirus infection status. Four or five DR-DQ haplotypes were handled as single units for association and clustering because linkage in the cohort was strong. In a later genetic analysis, genome-wide SNP genotypes for about 55% of the roughly 700 donors were used, and that subset was treated as a discovery cohort. Rather than drawing on any new phenotypic data, the later analysis identified candidate immune exposures from TCR beta sequences and the way those sequences occurred across donors. An early release that covered some 630 HLA-typed donors contained about 290 gigabases of sequencing data and 75 million to 100 million unique TCR sequences. Broader findings and caveats from the paper: According to a later analysis, parvovirus B19, influenza, CMV and Epstein-Barr virus appeared linked to several top co-occurrence clusters. A later analysis found that most CMV-associated TCR beta chains appeared HLA-restricted, with HLA associations seemingly driven largely by CMV exposure. Most TCR sequences were seen in very few donors, while some public TCRs were found in many individuals. For the cohort, immune exposure information was limited to CMV serostatus. Correlated functional status among segregating V segments might reflect linkage disequilibrium, but an unknown experimental factor could not be ruled out. Because some donors lacked HLA typing at each locus, the association tests relied only on the typed subset. In vitro tests confirmed that a few of the cytomegalovirus-associated TCR beta chains recognize cytomegalovirus antigens. In a later genetic analysis, a missense DCLRE1C variant was associated with V-gene and J-gene trimming of TCR beta chains, and the association was replicated in an independent cohort. In an earlier analysis of 450 to 750 of the donors, most TCR beta V segments appeared in productive rearrangements about 90% or about 30% of the time, broadly matching IMGT annotations. A later analysis found that TCR association rates varied across HLA loci, with DRB1 alleles showing the most associated TCRs and HLA-C alleles the fewest. A later analysis found that HLA-associated TCR beta chains were more clonally expanded and had lower generation probabilities than equally common non-associated chains. In a later analysis, 15,000 to 20,000 TCR beta sequences were associated with specific HLA alleles at a false discovery rate of 0.05. The earlier analysis of 587 of the donors excluded about 16 rarely observed V segments, including chromosome 9 orphons, because counts were too low. Cytomegalovirus status was reported to be diagnosed by the classifier with high specificity and sensitivity in both the original and validation cohorts. According to the authors, the approach could potentially be generalized to other disease states and immunological phenotypes. When HLA alleles, especially DR and DQ, strongly co-occurred, TCR associations were difficult to assign to individual alleles. A further reported finding was that TCR beta sequences accurately predicted the HLA-A and HLA-B alleles for most subjects in the first cohort. Roughly uniform sequencing depth across donors was assumed in presence/absence analyses, although this assumption may not hold. The study gave a list of 150 to 200 TCR beta chains associated with cytomegalovirus. A cluster of highly shared sequence variants was judged likely to be a technical artifact of the sequencing pipeline. In this cohort, only TCR beta chains were sequenced, and detectable features were limited by the absence of alpha or paired-chain data. Compared with the approximately 600-donor mean, donors in an Asian-associated ancestry cluster had fewer N-insertions in productive TCRs, according to a later genetic analysis.

In total, just over 650 healthy bone marrow donors made up the cohort. At the time of sampling, every cohort member was nominally healthy, though immune exposures that went unrecorded were likely present. The donor was CMV seronegative and was included in the group of a few hundred seronegative cohort members. A peripheral blood sample was collected from each donor, and TCR beta sequencing was performed on peripheral blood mononuclear cells. Genomic DNA extraction from the blood cell samples was performed with the Qiagen DNeasy Blood Extraction Kit. Libraries were made using the immunoSEQ multiplex PCR assay. For the multiplex PCR, a mixture combining 60 forward primers for TCR Vbeta segments and 13 reverse primers for TCR Jbeta segments was used. The CDR3 region of rearranged TCR beta genes was amplified from genomic DNA with a multiplex PCR assay. The amplified TCR beta libraries were sequenced on the Illumina HiSeq System as 87-base-pair reads. The authors' pipeline ran thus. In a later analysis, 80 million or so unique TCR beta chains were counted across the approximately 640 repertoires, and roughly 11 million of these chains were shared by at least two donors. A nearest-neighbor algorithm error-corrected the raw reads and collapsed the reads into unique sequences, merging closely related sequences to remove PCR and sequencing errors. CDR3 sequences were aligned to IMGT reference sequences to assign V, D and J gene segments. For a sequence to be retained, at least a six-nucleotide match to both a V gene segment and a J gene segment was required. Rearrangements were called productive when the CDR3 lacked stop codons and stayed in frame with V and J; all others were non-productive. CDR3 was defined by IMGT convention, running from the second conserved V-encoded cysteine to the conserved J-encoded phenylalanine. The earlier analysis of 500 to 600 of the donors excluded sequences that lacked an unambiguous match to a single V gene segment. An earlier analysis of about 590 of the donors classified V segments as functional when productive rearrangements were above 56.7% and as segregating when the standard deviation between donors was above 5%. A statistical classification framework was built for diagnosing cytomegalovirus status from the catalog of TCR beta chain sequences. In a later analysis, V and J genes were assigned by comparing TCR nucleotide sequences against IMGT/GENE-DB human TR gene sequences. A later analysis assigned CDR3 sequences and most-parsimonious VDJ recombination scenarios with the TCRdist pipeline. A later analysis defined each TCR beta chain by its CDR3 amino acid sequence plus V-gene family, and excluded reads lacking a unique V-gene family. As a way to deal with suspected cross-contamination and a sequencing artifact, a later analysis dropped 640 or so nucleotide sequences that were highly shared and had low generation probability. For each public chain, a later analysis derived a clonal expansion index from normalized ranks of inferred template counts within each repertoire. A later analysis computed generation probabilities with a VDJ recombination model fitted to out-of-frame rearrangements, and checked the results against IGoR. In a later analysis, hypergeometric tests were used to score TCR-TCR, TCR-HLA and TCR-CMV co-occurrence, with a repertoire-size bias correction applied to TCR pairs. False discovery rates were estimated in a later analysis by permuting HLA or CMV assignments 20 times. In a later analysis, co-occurring TCRs were grouped with DBSCAN, and TCRdist sequence similarity was added when clustering was performed within HLA-allele-positive subsets. Repertoires with fewer than 30,000 or more than 120,000 public chains were left out of co-occurrence clustering, as were a handful of repertoires with anomalous nucleotide sharing. The table was pulled from immuneACCESS by TCRdb, which kept in-frame rearrangements only. Such tables lose some clones; where checked, under half of the loss comes from unresolved V genes, and the rest has no known cause. D and trimming were read from the DNA, whereas the V and J calls and clone size are those reported in that table. The sample table records 150,000 to 200,000 clones; roughly four fifths of these occur just once. More than 1.5% of the sample lies in the top ten.

Material: PBMCs. This receptor was identified in a man between 18 and 35 years old in good health and CMV-seronegative.

In nucleotide form, the sequence is TGTGCCAGTCGGGACAGCCTGTTACTTGGGCAGTACTTC. Its coded protein is CASRDSLLLGQYF. The receptor chain draws on TRBV6-1 and TRBJ2-7; 7 of the junction bases match TRBD1. The CDR3 sequence holds 13 residues, the cysteine and phenylalanine included. Here the CDR3 DNA is all that survives: 39 bases in frame from base 1. The junction shows trimming of 9 bases on V and 9 bases on J, and the gene matches do not reach 14 bases of it. From the germline V gene, CDR1 is MNHNS and CDR2 is SASEGT.